This record looks at one T cell receptor (beta chain) sequence and its context. TCR beta CDR3 regions were amplified from RNA transcripts. The primer set for the first-round RT-PCR of the TCR CDR3 was HTBI. Each CDR3 protein gets one entry after TCRdb re-called the multiplex PCR reads with MiXCR. The sample records more than 35,000 distinct CDR3 sequences, roughly 49% being singletons. This sample was included in a study of T cells in Graves' hyperthyroidism and ophthalmopathy. Sequencing input: peripheral blood or thyroid tissue (not recorded which). This receptor was obtained from a woman aged 45-60 years with Graves' hyperthyroidism.

DNA for the CDR3: TGTGCCAGCCTTACTTGGACGGCCTCCTACGAGCAGTACTTC. This sequence encodes CASLTWTASYEQYF. The chain combines TRBV6-1 with TRBJ2-7, with D unclear. Trimming cost V 8 bases and J 0 bases, with 14 bases left between them. The CDR3 has 14 residues. Germline V CDR1 and CDR2: MNHNS, SASEGT.